This T cell receptor (beta chain) was captured by sequencing in a study of beta chain features in type 1 diabetes. Across the whole study: Analysis included 107,917,701 sorted cells drawn from all samples. Regarding the study as a whole: The naive, central memory and Treg TCRB repertoires looked more alike in patients than they did in healthy donors.

This clone was seen just once. The antigen is not known. Germline lookup yields CDR1 MNHEY and CDR2 SVGAGI. The CDR3 extends over 11 amino acids. Trimming pared 4 bases from V and 7 bases from J, leaving 7 bases between. Sequencing targeted expressed TCRB transcripts, as all isolated RNA had been reverse transcribed. The repertoire was sequenced with immunoSEQ multiplex PCR; TCRdb's copy has only in-frame clones and lacks some. The sample consists of hundreds of thousands of clones, approximately 28% of them appearing once. Material: naive CD4+ T cells from blood. The receptor comes from a man in his late teens or twenties in good health. V and J are TRBV6-5 and TRBJ1-2; D is ambiguous. CDR3 residues: CASSSLSGYTF. The CDR3 DNA is TGTGCCAGCAGTTCCCTAAGTGGCTACACCTTC.